This TCR beta chain emerged from a study of T cell repertoires in cytomegalovirus infection. The wider study: As its CMV epitopes, the study selected recently identified HLA-C-restricted and well-studied HLA-B-restricted targets. An indication of both CMV infection and matching HLA type came from public TCR beta signatures.

Study-wide results and caveats: Clonotype analysis showed dominance of the ex vivo response by HLA-C-restricted CMV-specific TCR beta clonotypes.

The CDR3 is made up of 15 amino acids. Germline V CDR1 and CDR2: SGHTA, FQGNSA. V lost 3 bases and J 3 bases, leaving 14 bases between the germline ends. This clonotype has at least ten counts. Its antigen is still unknown. TCRdb recomputed calls from the reads with MiXCR, one row per CDR3 protein. The sample has around 500,000 distinct CDR3 sequences; about 42% are singletons. This receptor was identified in a human donor in good health (CMV status not recorded). Some clones in this sample may be carry-over from other donors' samples. The chain combines TRBV7-2 with TRBJ1-1; possibly TRBD1 for D (5 bases). This sample comprised cultured PBMCs, obtained from culture after CMV antigen stimulation. CDR3 nucleotides: TGTGCCAGCAGCTTGGCCTTTGGGGGACACACTGAAGCTTTCTTT. Translating it yields CASSLAFGGHTEAFF.